Here is one T cell receptor (beta chain) with its context. What it binds is not known. Extracted from the samples, RNA was reverse transcribed into cDNA to serve as the sequencing template. The repertoire was sequenced with immunoSEQ multiplex PCR; TCRdb's copy has only in-frame clones and lacks some. The table records 150,000 to 200,000 clones, roughly three fifths of them present only once. This entry comes from a study of CD8+ T cells in alopecia areata. Study results and caveats: Mice gave a clearer picture of TCR sharing than patients did, possibly for HLA-related reasons. Relative to normal scalp, lesional scalp, especially alopecia totalis/universalis, showed higher clonality. During tofacitinib treatment, many expanded lesional clones remained in scalp and blood.

The treatment was: oral pan-JAK inhibitor, 5-10 mg twice daily. The study team obtained lesional scalp punch biopsies and peripheral blood from alopecia areata patients. Germline V gene lookup returns CDR1 SNHLY and CDR2 FYNNEI. The CDR3 is 12 amino acids. Trimming took 7 bases from V and 3 from J, leaving 10 bases between them. This sample comprised CD8+ T cells sorted from blood, obtained at week 24, from a patient treated with tofacitinib. The chain carries TRBV2 and TRBJ2-7, with a possible D match to TRBD1 (6 bases). This TCR was recovered from a human donor with alopecia areata. In DNA, the CDR3 is TGTGCCAGCAAGACAGGAATCTACGAGCAGTACTTC. Amino acid sequence: CASKTGIYEQYF.